Below, 12 T cell receptor beta chains from the same sample are listed, as sequenced in a study of T-cell reconstitution after alpha-beta-depleted transplantation in children. Researchers prepared the TCRbeta library using unique molecular identifiers, the study reports. TCRdb reprocessed the PCR reads via MiXCR and lists one record per CDR3 protein. The table has 600,000 to 700,000 distinct CDR3 sequences, around 17% seen once. The sample in question was PBMCs from the stem cell graft donor, obtained from the stem cell graft. These receptors all come from a human donor who donated a stem cell graft to a child with acute myeloid leukemia.

This clonotype was counted many times. This chain joins TRBV18 and TRBJ1-1, with 7 nucleotides matching TRBD1. Germline CDR1 and CDR2: KGHSH and LQKENI. The CDR3 sequence is 15 residues long. The ends lost 2 bases at V and 4 bases at J; junction bases unmatched: 7. CDR3 region: CASSPFDRESTEAFF. Written as DNA, the CDR3 is TGTGCCAGCTCACCATTTGACAGGGAGAGCACTGAAGCTTTCTTT.

The table lists this clonotype with a few counts. The chain couples TRBV29-1 to TRBJ2-5, with TRBD2 identical over 10 bases. The CDR3 extends over 13 amino acids. The ends lost 2 bases at V and 5 bases at J; junction bases unmatched: 2. Germline V gene lookup returns CDR1 SQVTM and CDR2 ANQGSEA. For the CDR3, the DNA is TGCAGCGTTGAAAGCGGGGGGGCGGAGACCCAGTACTTC. Its protein is CSVESGGAETQYF.

This clonotype was seen a handful of times. The chain uses TRBV6-1 and TRBJ2-2; D is uncertain. The ends were cut back, 6 bases at V and 1 base at J, with 12 bases in the middle. The CDR3 runs 15 residues. The germline V gene encodes CDR1 MNHNS and CDR2 SASEGT. The CDR3 nucleotides are TGTGCCAGCAGCCCGCAGTCTAGGAACACCGGGGAGCTGTTTTTT. Amino acids: CASSPQSRNTGELFF.

V usage is TRBV27 and J usage is TRBJ2-4, with D possibly being TRBD1 or TRBD2 (5 bases each). This CDR3 region has 11 residues. V gave up 10 bases and J gave up 8 bases, with 12 bases separating them. Germline CDR1 MNHEY, CDR2 SMNVEV (reference sequence). CDR3 in amino acids: CATKLGDIQYF. For the CDR3, the DNA is TGTGCCACCAAACTAGGGGACATTCAGTACTTC.

Ten or more counts support this clonotype. This chain links TRBV20-1 with TRBJ1-4; 8 bases are shared with TRBD1. The CDR3 sequence is 12 residues long. V shed 3 bases, J shed 8 bases, and the junction held 2 bases outside the gene matches. CDR1 DFQATT and CDR2 SNEGSKA come from the germline V gene (reference sequence). The CDR3 nucleotides are TGCAGTGCTAGTCGACAGGGGGAAAAACTGTTTTTT. As protein: CSASRQGEKLFF.

This chain uses TRBV10-3 with TRBJ2-5; possibly TRBD1 or TRBD2 for D (5 bases each). Germline-derived CDR1 and CDR2 are ENHRY and SYGVKD. The CDR3 sequence is 16 residues long. The germline V and J ends were trimmed by 0 bases and 11 bases, with 22 bases remaining between them. The CDR3: CAISESAGSTRGEQYF. The DNA for the CDR3 is TGTGCCATCAGTGAGTCAGCAGGGAGTACACGGGGTGAGCAGTACTTC.

This clonotype was picked up a small number of times. The rearrangement joins TRBV7-9 to TRBJ2-1; 7 bases are shared with TRBD2. J was trimmed by 6 bases and V by 8 bases; bases with no gene match: 7. This CDR3 comprises 13 residues. The germline gives CDR1 SEHNR, CDR2 FQNEAQ (reference sequence). CDR3 amino acids: CASGTGEGNEQFF. DNA of the CDR3: TGTGCCAGCGGTACGGGGGAGGGCAATGAGCAGTTCTTC.

At least ten counts were recorded for this clonotype. This rearrangement joins TRBV27 to TRBJ2-1; TRBD1 aligns across 7 bases. V gave up 2 bases and J gave up 2 bases; unmatched junction bases: 3. Per the germline V gene, CDR1 is MNHEY and CDR2 is SMNVEV (reference sequence). The CDR3 sequence is 15 residues long. CDR3 sequence: CASSLGGQTYNEQFF. The CDR3 DNA follows: TGTGCCAGCAGTTTAGGGGGACAGACCTACAATGAGCAGTTCTTC.

This clonotype appeared a few times. The gene calls are TRBV9 and TRBJ2-3; 11 nucleotides match TRBD2. Per germline, CDR1 SGDLS and CDR2 YYNGEE. The CDR3 consists of 14 residues. V lost 4 bases, J lost 9 bases, and 7 bases stayed unmatched. DNA of the CDR3: TGTGCCAGCAGCATTAGCGGGGGGGCGGGGACGCAGTATTTT. Its translation is CASSISGGAGTQYF.

This clonotype was seen a few times. This rearrangement joins TRBV12-3 or TRBV12-4 to TRBJ2-1, with TRBD1 matching over 12 bases. The CDR3 length is 16 residues. Germline trimming cut 4 bases from V and 4 bases from J; bases unmatched to any gene: 5. The CDR3 loop reads CASSSGTGGGYNEQFF. In nucleotides, the CDR3 is TGTGCCAGCAGTTCCGGGACAGGGGGCGGGTACAATGAGCAGTTCTTC.

The rearrangement uses TRBV29-1 and TRBJ2-1, with D possibly being TRBD1 (6 bases). Per germline, CDR1 SQVTM and CDR2 ANQGSEA. The V end lost 4 bases, the J end lost 8 bases, and 18 bases lay between the germline ends. This CDR3 region has 14 residues. This CDR3 reads CSVGGRPGADEQFF. For the CDR3, the DNA is TGCAGCGTTGGGGGGCGCCCAGGTGCGGATGAGCAGTTCTTC.

This clonotype came up many times. This chain connects TRBV20-1 to TRBJ1-1; D call uncertain. The CDR3 covers 16 residues. V lost 2 bases to trimming and J lost 0 bases, with 16 bases between them. Germline loops: CDR1 DFQATT, CDR2 SNEGSKA (reference sequence). DNA for the CDR3: TGCAGTGCTAGACCCCCCATCAGGACTTTGAACACTGAAGCTTTCTTT. The encoded protein is CSARPPIRTLNTEAFF.